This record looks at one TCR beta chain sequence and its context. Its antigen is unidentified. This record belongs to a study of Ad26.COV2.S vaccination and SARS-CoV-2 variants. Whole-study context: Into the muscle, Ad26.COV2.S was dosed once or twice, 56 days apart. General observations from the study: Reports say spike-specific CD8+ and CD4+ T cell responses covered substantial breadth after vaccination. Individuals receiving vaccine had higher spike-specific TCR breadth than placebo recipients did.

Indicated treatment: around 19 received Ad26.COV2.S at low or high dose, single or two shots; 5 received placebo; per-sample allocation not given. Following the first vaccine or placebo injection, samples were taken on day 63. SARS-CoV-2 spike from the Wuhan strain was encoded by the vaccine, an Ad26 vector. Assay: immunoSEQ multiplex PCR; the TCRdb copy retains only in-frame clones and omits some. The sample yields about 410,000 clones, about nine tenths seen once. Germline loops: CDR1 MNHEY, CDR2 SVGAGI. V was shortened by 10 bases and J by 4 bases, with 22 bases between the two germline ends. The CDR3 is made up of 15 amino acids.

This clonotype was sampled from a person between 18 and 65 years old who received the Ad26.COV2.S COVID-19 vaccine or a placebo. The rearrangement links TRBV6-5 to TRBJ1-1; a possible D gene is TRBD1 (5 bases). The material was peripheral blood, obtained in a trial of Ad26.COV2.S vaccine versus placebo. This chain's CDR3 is CATSSSVLGTTEAFF. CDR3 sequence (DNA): TGTGCCACGTCAAGTTCGGTTTTAGGGACCACTGAAGCTTTCTTT.